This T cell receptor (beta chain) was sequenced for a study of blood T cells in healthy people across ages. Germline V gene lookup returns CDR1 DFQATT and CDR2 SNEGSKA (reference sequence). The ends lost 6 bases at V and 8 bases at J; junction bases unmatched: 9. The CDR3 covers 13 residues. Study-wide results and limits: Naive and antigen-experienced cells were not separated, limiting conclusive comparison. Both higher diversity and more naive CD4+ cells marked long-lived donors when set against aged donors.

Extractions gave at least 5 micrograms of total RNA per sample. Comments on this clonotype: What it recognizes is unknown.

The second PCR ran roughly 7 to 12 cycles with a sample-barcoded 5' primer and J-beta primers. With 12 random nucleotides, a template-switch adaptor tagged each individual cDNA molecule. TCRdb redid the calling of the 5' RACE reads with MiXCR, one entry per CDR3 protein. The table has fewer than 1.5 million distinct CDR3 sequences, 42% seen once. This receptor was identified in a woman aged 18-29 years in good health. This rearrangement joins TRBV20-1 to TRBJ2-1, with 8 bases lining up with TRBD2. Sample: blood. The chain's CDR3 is CSAKDSSGHEQFF. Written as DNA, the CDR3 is TGCAGTGCCAAAGACTCTAGCGGGCATGAGCAGTTCTTC.